This paragraph covers one TCR beta chain sequence. The sample belongs to a study of spatial heterogeneity in lung cancer. Study in general: Combinations of a unique TCR and a UMI were tallied in raw reads, and on average each appeared more than ten times.

The time point denotes: sample taken at primary tumor resection. Without sorting, whole RNA was sequenced from tumor, nontumor lung or frozen PBMC. Each TCR cDNA molecule carried a unique molecular identifier. TCRdb itself ran the 5' RACE reads through MiXCR, one entry per CDR3 protein. The profile shows some 50,000 distinct CDR3 sequences, over 9.5% of them singletons. Germline assignment: CDR1 SNHLY and CDR2 FYNNEI. The CDR3 runs to 14 residues. V was cut by 6 bases and J by 5 bases, with 14 bases left in between. The material sequenced was PBMCs, taken at surgery. This receptor was taken from a female donor with early-stage non-small cell lung cancer. This chain links TRBV2 with TRBJ1-5; D is possibly TRBD1 (6 bases). The CDR3 DNA is TGTGCCAGCAGCGGACAGAAGACCTATCAGCCCCAGCATTTT. This encodes CASSGQKTYQPQHF.